Here is one T cell receptor (beta chain) with its context. Germline assignment: CDR1 SGHRS and CDR2 YFSETQ. The CDR3 is made up of 15 amino acids. The V segment lost 6 bases and the J segment 4 bases; nucleotides outside the gene matches: 10. PCR used 60 Vbeta primers and 13 Jbeta primers. The method was immunoSEQ multiplex PCR; TCRdb's version includes in-frame clones alone and lacks a portion of them. Found here are 220,000 or so clones, 80% to 85% of them singletons; the top ten hold 2.5% to 3%. The sample is drawn from a study of cytomegalovirus exposure and HLA in healthy donors. The V and J genes are TRBV5-1 and TRBJ2-1, with 7 nucleotides matching TRBD1. The sample was PBMCs. This clonotype was obtained from a woman aged 40 to 50 in good health and CMV-seronegative. CDR3 sequence: CASTLMGQIYNEQFF. The CDR3 DNA follows: TGCGCCAGCACCCTTATGGGACAGATATACAATGAGCAGTTCTTC.